Below are 31 T cell receptor beta chains sequenced from a single sample in a study of blood T cell repertoires in COVID-19. Using immunoSEQ multiplex PCR, the repertoire was profiled, and TCRdb retains in-frame clones only, with some absent. The repertoire consists of about 100,000 clones, with roughly 87% occurring once and the leading ten covering around 6.9%. The sample was peripheral blood. All receptors come from a man aged 25 to 45 in a cohort sampled during active COVID-19.

V usage is TRBV19 and J usage is TRBJ1-2; TRBD1 might be the D (6 bases). This CDR3 comprises 14 residues. Germline-derived CDR1 and CDR2 are LNHDA and SQIVND (reference sequence). Trimming left V 2 bases short and J 4 bases short, with 11 bases between. The CDR3 loop reads CASSIRGAGYGYTF. CDR3 nucleotides: TGTGCCAGTAGTATACGGGGGGCTGGCTATGGCTACACCTTC.

Comments on this clone: One junction end does not reproduce the germline sequence, and a read error may be involved. The rearrangement uses TRBV6-5 and TRBJ2-7; TRBD2 is a possible D gene (7 bases). Germline V gene lookup returns CDR1 MNHEY and CDR2 SVGAGI. This CDR3 has 13 residues. The CDR3 DNA is TGTGTCAGCAGTACCCTAGGGGGGGACGAGCAGTACTTC. It is translated as CVSSTLGGDEQYF.

The chain links TRBV6-2 or TRBV6-3 to TRBJ2-3; 8 positions match TRBD2. The CDR3 is 14 residues long. Trimming cost V 6 bases and J 3 bases; bases outside gene matches: 5. Per germline, CDR1 MNHEY and CDR2 SVGEGT. DNA for the CDR3: TGTGCCAGCAGCACCGGGACTAGTACAGATACGCAGTATTTT. It is translated as CASSTGTSTDTQYF.

The rearrangement joins TRBV19 to TRBJ1-2; 7 positions match TRBD1. The V and J ends lost 6 bases and 5 bases, in that order; junction bases with no gene match: 6. The CDR3 consists of 13 residues. Germline-derived CDR1 and CDR2 are LNHDA and SQIVND (reference sequence). The CDR3 here is CASRLGTVYGYTF. The CDR3, as DNA: TGTGCCAGTAGGCTGGGGACAGTTTATGGCTACACCTTC.

V is TRBV4-1 and J is TRBJ2-5; TRBD2 might be the D (5 bases). The ends were cut back, 4 bases at V and 5 bases at J, with 20 bases in the middle. Looked up from germline, CDR1 is MGHRA and CDR2 is YSYEKL. The CDR3 sequence is 16 residues long. The CDR3, as DNA: TGCGCCAGCAGCCTCGACCGGGGTGGGAAGTCTGAGACCCAGTACTTC. Residues: CASSLDRGGKSETQYF.

This clone was recorded once. The rearrangement uses TRBV7-2 and TRBJ2-1, with unresolved D. The germline V and J ends were trimmed by 2 bases and 1 base, with 6 bases remaining between them. Germline loops: CDR1 SGHTA, CDR2 FQGNSA. This CDR3 has 14 amino acids. The CDR3 nucleotides read TGTGCCAGCAGCTTAACGGGTTCCTACAATGAGCAGTTCTTC. Translation: CASSLTGSYNEQFF.

This chain connects TRBV28 to TRBJ1-2, with D possibly matching TRBD1 (5 bases). This CDR3 region has 15 residues. Germline V gene lookup returns CDR1 MDHEN and CDR2 SYDVKM. V was clipped by 5 bases and J by 1 base, with 14 bases between them. The CDR3 here is CASSPGGSRNYGYTF. The CDR3 bases are TGTGCCAGCAGTCCGGGGGGGAGCCGTAACTATGGCTACACCTTC.

A note on this clone: The sample holds other DNA sequences that translate to the same CDR3. The rearrangement links TRBV5-1 to TRBJ1-5; unclear D gene. Germline assignment: CDR1 SGHRS and CDR2 YFSETQ. V was trimmed by 0 bases and J by 7 bases, leaving 8 bases between them. The CDR3 consists of 13 residues. CDR3 sequence (DNA): TGCGCCAGCAGCTTGGAGGGAGGCCAGCCCCAGCATTTT. It encodes CASSLEGGQPQHF.

V usage is TRBV14 and J usage is TRBJ2-3; the D gene is possibly TRBD1 (5 bases). With 6 bases removed from V and 4 bases from J, the gap between germline ends came to 11 bases. The CDR3 is 13 amino acids. The germline gives CDR1 SGHDN, CDR2 FVKESK. The CDR3 loop reads CASSPTGSDTQYF. CDR3 bases: TGTGCCAGCAGTCCCACAGGATCAGATACGCAGTATTTT. The complete variable domain, with remaining parts taken from reference TRBV14 and TRBJ2-3, reads EAGVTQFPSHSVIEKGQTVTLRCDPISGHDNLYWYRRVMGKEIKFLLHFVKESKQDESGMPNNRFLAERTGGTYSTLKVQPAELEDSGVYFCASSPTGSDTQYFGPGTRLTVL.

Here the CDR3 DNA reads TGCGCCAGCAGCTCTCTTAGCGGGGGCCGCTCCTACGAGCAGTACTTC. Protein: CASSSLSGGRSYEQYF. The chain employs TRBV5-1 and TRBJ2-7; TRBD2 matches at 9 bases. V trimming: 3 bases; J trimming: 0 bases; junction bases outside the gene matches: 7. Germline lookup yields CDR1 SGHRS and CDR2 YFSETQ. The CDR3 has 16 amino acids.

This clone was observed once. This sequence joins TRBV6-2 or TRBV6-3 and TRBJ2-7; maybe TRBD2 (6 bases). This CDR3 has 15 amino acids. Trimming took 6 bases from V and 1 from J, leaving 16 bases between them. In germline, CDR1 is MNHEY, CDR2 SVGEGT. The CDR3: CASSPVEGLSYEQYF. The CDR3 bases are TGTGCCAGCAGCCCCGTGGAGGGCCTATCCTACGAGCAGTACTTC.

The rearrangement joins TRBV2 to TRBJ1-5; the D is unclear. Trimming removed 5 bases from V and 2 bases from J, with 10 bases in between. The CDR3 loop spans 14 amino acids. Germline assignment: CDR1 SNHLY and CDR2 FYNNEI. DNA of the CDR3: TGTGCCAGCAGTCCAGTTTTGGGCAATCAGCCCCAGCATTTT. It is translated as CASSPVLGNQPQHF.

The chain employs TRBV24-1 and TRBJ1-2; tentative D call: TRBD1 (6 bases). CDR3 size: 14 residues. Germline V gives CDR1 KGHDR, CDR2 SFDVKD. V was shortened by 6 bases and J by 7 bases, with 17 bases between the two germline ends. In DNA, the CDR3 is TGTGCCACCAGTCCGGCCGGGGGGCGCGTTGGCTACACCTTC. Protein: CATSPAGGRVGYTF.

The chain joins TRBV9 to TRBJ2-1; TRBD1 is a possible D gene (6 bases). CDR1 is SGDLS, CDR2 YYNGEE, per germline. Trimming stripped 5 bases from V and 6 bases from J, with 21 bases between. This CDR3 spans 16 amino acids. CDR3 region: CASSGAQQSRGNEQFF. CDR3 sequence (DNA): TGTGCCAGCAGTGGGGCCCAACAAAGCAGGGGCAATGAGCAGTTCTTC.

V and J are TRBV5-1 and TRBJ1-5, with D maybe TRBD1 (5 bases). CDR3 length: 16 amino acids. The germline CDR1 and CDR2 sequences are SGHRS and YFSETQ. The V end was cut by 4 bases, the J end by 5 bases, with 19 bases between. The CDR3, as DNA: TGCGCCAGCAGCCCCGGGGGAACCGAGGGTCATCAGCCCCAGCATTTT. Its protein product is CASSPGGTEGHQPQHF.

The chain has TRBV3-1 (or the pseudogene TRBV3-2) and TRBJ2-3, with 9 positions matching TRBD1. There are 17 residues in the CDR3. CDR1 LGHDT and CDR2 YNNKEL come from the germline V gene (reference sequence). J lost 4 bases, V lost 0 bases, and 8 bases had no gene match. Here the CDR3 reads CASSQDWTGDGADTQYF. CDR3 nucleotide sequence: TGTGCCAGCAGCCAAGATTGGACAGGGGATGGTGCAGATACGCAGTATTTT.

The chain couples TRBV27 to TRBJ1-5, with 8 nucleotides matching TRBD1. Germline-derived CDR1 and CDR2 are MNHEY and SMNVEV (reference sequence). The CDR3 spans 15 residues. Germline trimming cut 5 bases from V and 6 bases from J; bases unmatched to any gene: 9. CDR3 residues: CASSPDRGQGQPQHF. The CDR3 nucleotides read TGTGCCAGCAGTCCCGACAGGGGCCAAGGTCAGCCCCAGCATTTT.

The rearrangement links TRBV7-3 to TRBJ2-2, with D possibly TRBD1 on 5 matching bases. CDR1 and CDR2 (germline): SGHTA, FQGTGA. Trimming left V 5 bases short and J 4 bases short, with 14 bases between. This CDR3 has 15 amino acids. CDR3 sequence (DNA): TGTGCCAGCAGCCCCCGGACAAGGGGCACCGGGGAGCTGTTTTTT. It codes for CASSPRTRGTGELFF.

The chain carries TRBV11-2 and TRBJ2-1; D is undetermined. Germline CDR1 is SGHAT and CDR2 is FQNNGV. V dropped 0 bases and J dropped 10 bases, with 10 bases sitting between them. The CDR3 spans 13 residues. In DNA form, the CDR3 reads TGTGCCAGCAGCTTAGATACGGGTAGAGAGCAGTTCTTC. Translation gives CASSLDTGREQFF. The variable domain in full, completed from reference TRBV11-2 and TRBJ2-1, reads EAGVAQSPRYKIIEKRQSVAFWCNPISGHATLYWYQQILGQGPKLLIQFQNNGVVDDSQLPKDRFSAERLKGVDSTLKIQPAKLEDSAVYLCASSLDTGREQFFGPGTRLTVL.

The V and J genes are TRBV6-1 and TRBJ1-3; D not certain. Trimming took 1 base from V and 4 from J, leaving 5 bases between them. This CDR3 comprises 13 residues. Germline V gene sequence: CDR1 MNHNS, CDR2 SASEGT. The CDR3 here is CASSEERGNTIYF. The DNA for the CDR3 is TGTGCCAGCAGTGAAGAACGGGGAAACACCATATATTTT.

The gene calls are TRBV6-2 or TRBV6-3 and TRBJ1-2; TRBD1 is a possible D gene (6 bases). Trimming stripped 2 bases from V and 6 bases from J, with 16 bases between. There are 15 residues in the CDR3. The germline V gene encodes CDR1 MNHEY and CDR2 SVGEGT. The CDR3 coding sequence is TGTGCCAGCAGTTACCTACCAGGGGAAGTCGATGGCTACACCTTC. Protein sequence: CASSYLPGEVDGYTF.

This chain joins TRBV5-1 and TRBJ1-6; 7 positions match TRBD1. There are 13 residues in the CDR3. V was pared by 5 bases and J by 10 bases, with 6 bases of the junction left unmatched. The germline V gene has CDR1 SGHRS and CDR2 YFSETQ. The DNA of the CDR3 is TGCGCCAGCAGGGAGGGGGCCCGGTCACCCCTCCACTTT. Encoded protein: CASREGARSPLHF.

The chain joins TRBV3-1 (or the pseudogene TRBV3-2) to TRBJ2-7; D perhaps matches TRBD2 (5 bases). Trimming took off 0 bases at V and 3 bases at J, with 9 bases between the two ends. This CDR3 is 14 amino acids long. The V gene's germline CDR1 is LGHDT and CDR2 YNNKEL (reference sequence). CDR3 nucleotide sequence: TGTGCCAGCAGCCAAGACCTAACTAGCTACGAGCAGTACTTC. Protein: CASSQDLTSYEQYF.

The CDR3 region is CAISGGGGERTEAFF. CDR3 DNA sequence: TGTGCCATCAGTGGTGGGGGCGGCGAACGCACTGAAGCTTTCTTT. This chain links TRBV10-3 with TRBJ1-1, with a tentative D call TRBD1 (6 bases). Germline V gives CDR1 ENHRY, CDR2 SYGVKD. V lost 4 bases and J lost 4, with 16 bases in between. The CDR3 sequence is 15 residues long.

The chain couples TRBV18 to TRBJ2-7, with D possibly being TRBD1 (5 bases). The V and J ends lost 6 bases and 7 bases respectively, with 16 bases between them. Germline values: CDR1 KGHSH, CDR2 LQKENI. There are 13 residues in the CDR3. CDR3 DNA sequence: TGTGCCAGCTCGCCCCAACCCAACAGGGAGCAGTACTTC. Translating it yields CASSPQPNREQYF.

This chain connects TRBV4-1 to TRBJ1-2; 8 nucleotides agree with TRBD1. The trim removed 0 bases at V and 2 bases at J, leaving 2 bases unmatched. CDR1 and CDR2 from the germline V gene are MGHRA and YSYEKL. The CDR3 extends over 15 amino acids. CDR3: CASSQEGQANYGYTF. CDR3 in DNA: TGCGCCAGCAGCCAAGAGGGACAGGCGAACTATGGCTACACCTTC.

The gene calls are TRBV10-3 and TRBJ2-7, with 9 bases fitting TRBD1. In germline, CDR1 is ENHRY, CDR2 SYGVKD. With V trimmed by 8 bases and J by 4 bases, 6 bases remained unmatched. The CDR3 contains 13 residues. The CDR3 sequence is CAIQGQGNYEQYF. CDR3 bases: TGTGCCATCCAGGGACAGGGTAATTACGAGCAGTACTTC.

V usage is TRBV25-1 and J usage is TRBJ2-2; tentatively, D is TRBD2 (5 bases). The CDR3 is 14 residues long. Trimming stripped 4 bases from V and 11 bases from J, with 17 bases between. Germline-derived CDR1 and CDR2 are MGHDK and SYGVNS. This CDR3 is CASSVSGLVEELFF. The CDR3 DNA reads as TGTGCCAGCAGTGTGTCGGGGTTAGTGGAAGAGCTGTTTTTT.

This clone was observed once. The V call is TRBV9, the J call TRBJ2-3; 7 bases agree with TRBD2. The length of the CDR3 is 13 residues. Germline V gives CDR1 SGDLS, CDR2 YYNGEE. J gave up 5 bases and V 2 bases, and 2 bases lay outside the gene matches. The CDR3 sequence is CASSVGGEDTQYF. For the CDR3, the DNA is TGTGCCAGCAGCGTGGGAGGGGAAGATACGCAGTATTTT.

As concerns this clone: Other DNA sequences in the sample encode the same CDR3. CDR3 nucleotides: TGTGCCATCAGTGATCTAGCGGGGGGCACAGATACGCAGTATTTT. As protein: CAISDLAGGTDTQYF. The gene calls are TRBV10-3 and TRBJ2-3; 10 nucleotides align to TRBD2. The CDR3 is 15 amino acids. Germline CDR1 and CDR2: ENHRY and SYGVKD. J was trimmed by 1 base and V by 3 bases; bases with no gene match: 1.

This chain uses TRBV5-8 with TRBJ2-5; 9 bases agree with TRBD1. V shed 7 bases and J 4 bases; nucleotides not matched to a gene: 14. Germline lookup yields CDR1 SGHTS and CDR2 YDEGEE. The CDR3 runs to 16 residues. CDR3 in amino acids: CASGGTGRGTIETQYF. The CDR3 DNA is TGTGCCAGCGGAGGGACAGGGCGGGGGACTATAGAGACCCAGTACTTC.